This T cell receptor beta chain was captured in a study of T cells in localized non-small cell lung cancer (TCRdb year 2020). Regarding the complete study: Comparing tumors with uninvolved tumor-adjacent lungs, the study looked at the T cell repertoires of hundreds of patients with early-stage NSCLC. The cohort was made up of hundreds of treatment-naive NSCLC patients whose localized lung tumors had been resected. A mean age of around 66 years was recorded for the NSCLC patients, of whom 129 were male and 90 to 110 were female. What the study reported, not specific to this receptor: Multi-region tumor sequencing was not performed, so intratumor heterogeneity could not be excluded. Since the design was exploratory, TCR variables were selected using unadjusted p-values with no false-discovery rate correction. A median of 57 of the top 100 tumor clones were detected in paired uninvolved adjacent lung, and 28 of these tumor clones were also found among the top 100 clones of the paired uninvolved adjacent lung. Higher blood T cell density associated with longer overall survival, while higher adjacent-lung clonality associated with shorter survival. The highest T cell clonality was observed in uninvolved tumor-adjacent lung, where clonality exceeded that of tumor, suggesting that antigenic responses were more focused in uninvolved tumor-adjacent lung.

Concerning this clone: Its antigen is currently not known. Base qualities are missing; no much larger clone stands one base away.

V lost 7 bases and J lost 4 bases; the stretch between them is 13 bases long. CDR3 length: 13 amino acids, cysteine to phenylalanine. Just CDR3 DNA is preserved here, 39 bases in frame from base 1. CDR1 and CDR2 are read off the germline V gene as SQVTM and ANQGSEA. TCR beta CDR3 regions were sequenced from DNA using the immunoSEQ Assay. As for how the authors treated the data: T cell density was computed as TCR beta template counts normalized to usable DNA estimated by amplifying housekeeping genes. Richness was estimated with the preseqR package, extrapolating to 400,000 templates for PBMC samples and 120,000 templates for tissue samples. Clonality was defined by subtracting Pielou's evenness from one. To identify tissue-enriched TCRs, differential abundance testing was run on productive amino-acid clonotypes with a minimum total count of 5 and an alpha of 0.1. The Jaccard Index and the Morisita Overlap Index were used to measure how much the repertoires overlapped between compartments. GLIPH clustered TCR beta CDR3s with public tetramer-defined viral CDR3s; viral motifs required at least three viral sequences plus V-gene enrichment. Entries here come from immuneACCESS through TCRdb and include only in-frame sequences with V and J called. Some clones fail to appear in such tables; in the studies checked, an unresolved V gene covers under half of the shortfall, and the cause of the remainder is unknown. That table furnishes V, J and clone size, whereas the DNA furnished D and trimming. The sample table records 12,000 or so clones; around 83% of these occur just once. Over 6.5% of the sample is held by the ten biggest clonotypes.

At diagnosis, tumor, uninvolved tumor-adjacent lung and peripheral blood were collected and then preserved as a mix of FFPE and fresh-frozen material. Blood samples were analyzed as peripheral blood mononuclear cells for TCR repertoire profiling. The chain uses TRBV29-1 and TRBJ2-2; the D gene cannot be resolved beyond TRBD1 or TRBD2, each matching 5 bases. The sequence derives from a male donor at least 60 years old with stage III lung adenocarcinoma. This sample comprised peripheral blood, obtained before any cancer treatment. The CDR3 amino acid sequence is: CSDGGAGTGELFF. The DNA sequence is as follows: TGCAGCGACGGTGGGGCGGGCACCGGGGAGCTGTTTTTT.